This T cell receptor (beta chain) was sequenced during a study of metastatic and nonmetastatic thyroid tumors. On the study more broadly: Repertoires from blood and tumor or nodule tissue of malignant and benign thyroid patients were compared.

Study-wide results and limits: For both blood and tumor, malignant thyroid tumors reportedly showed significantly higher TCR beta diversity than benign nodules did.

This clone was seen ten or more times. The antigen is not known. In the original analysis: Using the CDR3 differences seen across clinicopathological groups, the authors built a distant-metastasis classifier for papillary thyroid cancer, which was meant to discriminate distant-metastatic patients. TCRdb reassembled clones from the PCR reads with MiXCR. These V and J calls originate from TCRdb's pipeline instead of the authors' own analysis. The table includes more than 35,000 clones, 13% detected once. V gave up 2 bases and J gave up 3 bases, with 7 bases separating them. The CDR3 runs to 13 residues. Germline values: CDR1 ENHRY, CDR2 SYGVKD. Until they underwent thyroid surgery, no patient had received any treatment.

The source of this sequence is a female donor with papillary thyroid cancer or a benign thyroid nodule (not recorded which). Some clones in this sample may be carry-over from other donors' samples. The sequenced sample consisted of blood. The chain recombines TRBV10-3 with TRBJ2-5, with a possible D match to TRBD1 (5 bases). The DNA of the CDR3 is TGTGCCATCAGTGAGGGCAGGGAAGAGACCCAGTACTTC. Its translation is CAISEGREETQYF.